This TCR beta chain was sequenced for a study of shared clonotypes between healthy human individuals. The overall study: For every donor, three CD4 naive, three CD4 memory, two CD8 naive and one CD8 memory plates were used.

The CDR3 is made up of 12 amino acids. Trimming left V 11 bases short and J 2 bases short, with 12 bases between. CDR1 is ENHRY, CDR2 SYGVKD, per germline. The table came from immunoSEQ multiplex PCR; TCRdb's copy has only in-frame clones and leaves some out. This sample yields a few million clones, of which roughly 92% are seen a single time; more than 0.12% belongs to the top ten. The sample was naive CD4+ T cells sorted from blood. Stated subset: CD45RA+ positively selected. This clonotype was sampled from a man aged 18 to 30 in good health. The chain combines TRBV10-3 with TRBJ1-1; TRBD1 is a possible D gene (6 bases). For the CDR3, the DNA is TGTGCCGGGGGGGGCAGAAACACTGAAGCTTTCTTT. This translates into CAGGGRNTEAFF.